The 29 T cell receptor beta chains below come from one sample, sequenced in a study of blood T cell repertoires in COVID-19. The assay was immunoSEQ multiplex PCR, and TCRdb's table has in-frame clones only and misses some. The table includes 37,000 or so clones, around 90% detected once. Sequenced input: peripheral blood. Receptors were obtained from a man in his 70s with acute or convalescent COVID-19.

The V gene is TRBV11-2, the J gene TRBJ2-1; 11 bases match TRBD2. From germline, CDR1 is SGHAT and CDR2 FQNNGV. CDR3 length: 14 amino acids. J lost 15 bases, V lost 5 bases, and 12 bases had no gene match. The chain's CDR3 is CASSPTSGIGDAFF. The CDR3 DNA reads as TGTGCCAGCAGCCCGACTAGCGGGATAGGTGATGCGTTCTTC.

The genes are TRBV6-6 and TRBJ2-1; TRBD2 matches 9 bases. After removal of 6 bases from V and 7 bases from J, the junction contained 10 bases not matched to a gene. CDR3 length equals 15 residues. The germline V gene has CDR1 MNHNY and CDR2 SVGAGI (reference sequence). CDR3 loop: CASSPPGLAINEQFF. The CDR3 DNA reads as TGTGCCAGCAGCCCTCCGGGACTAGCAATTAATGAGCAGTTCTTC.

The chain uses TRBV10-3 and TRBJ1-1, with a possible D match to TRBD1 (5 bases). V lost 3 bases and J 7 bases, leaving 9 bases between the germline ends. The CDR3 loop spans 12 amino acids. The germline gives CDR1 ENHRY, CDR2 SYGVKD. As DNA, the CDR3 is TGTGCCATCAGTGATTCCGGGGGTGAAGCTTTCTTT. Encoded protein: CAISDSGGEAFF.

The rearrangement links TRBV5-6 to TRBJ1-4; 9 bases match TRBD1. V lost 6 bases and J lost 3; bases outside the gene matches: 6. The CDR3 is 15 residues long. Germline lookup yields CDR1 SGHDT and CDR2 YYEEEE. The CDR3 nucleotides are TGTGCCAGCAAACTCTGGACAGGGGCTAATGAAAAACTGTTTTTT. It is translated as CASKLWTGANEKLFF. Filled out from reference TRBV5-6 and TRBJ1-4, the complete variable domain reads DAGVTQSPTHLIKTRGQQVTLRCSPKSGHDTVSWYQQALGQGPQFIFQYYEEEERQRGNFPDRFSGHQFPNYSSELNVNALLLGDSALYLCASKLWTGANEKLFFGSGTQLSVL.

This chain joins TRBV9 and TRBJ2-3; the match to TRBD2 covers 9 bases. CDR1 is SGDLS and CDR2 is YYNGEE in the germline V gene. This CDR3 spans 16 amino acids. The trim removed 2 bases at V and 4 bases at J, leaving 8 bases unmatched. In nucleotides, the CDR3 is TGTGCCAGCAGCGTCATTAGCGGGAGTGGTGCAGATACGCAGTATTTT. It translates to CASSVISGSGADTQYF. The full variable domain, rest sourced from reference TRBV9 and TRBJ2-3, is DSGVTQTPKHLITATGQRVTLRCSPRSGDLSVYWYQQSLDQGLQFLIQYYNGEERAKGNILERFSAQQFPDLHSELNLSSLELGDSALYFCASSVISGSGADTQYFGPGTRLTVL.

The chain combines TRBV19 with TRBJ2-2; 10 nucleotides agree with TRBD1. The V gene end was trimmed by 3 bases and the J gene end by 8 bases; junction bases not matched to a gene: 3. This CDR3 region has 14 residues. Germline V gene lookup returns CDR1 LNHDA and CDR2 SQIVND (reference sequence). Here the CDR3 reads CASSMTGGGGELFF. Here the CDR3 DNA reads TGTGCCAGTAGTATGACAGGGGGCGGAGGGGAGCTGTTTTTT.

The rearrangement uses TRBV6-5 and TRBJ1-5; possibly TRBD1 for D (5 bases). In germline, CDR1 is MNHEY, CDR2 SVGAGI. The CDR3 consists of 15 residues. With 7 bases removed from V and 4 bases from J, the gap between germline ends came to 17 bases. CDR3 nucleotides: TGTGCCAGCACCTTTAGGGGCATTGGGAATCAGCCCCAGCATTTT. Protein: CASTFRGIGNQPQHF.

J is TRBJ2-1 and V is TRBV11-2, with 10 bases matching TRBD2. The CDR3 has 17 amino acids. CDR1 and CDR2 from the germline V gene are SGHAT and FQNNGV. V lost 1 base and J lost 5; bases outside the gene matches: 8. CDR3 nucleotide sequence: TGTGCCAGCAGCTTAGTACCGGGACTAGCGCGCCACAATGAGCAGTTCTTC. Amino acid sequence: CASSLVPGLARHNEQFF. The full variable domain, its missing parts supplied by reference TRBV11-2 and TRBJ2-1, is EAGVAQSPRYKIIEKRQSVAFWCNPISGHATLYWYQQILGQGPKLLIQFQNNGVVDDSQLPKDRFSAERLKGVDSTLKIQPAKLEDSAVYLCASSLVPGLARHNEQFFGPGTRLTVL.

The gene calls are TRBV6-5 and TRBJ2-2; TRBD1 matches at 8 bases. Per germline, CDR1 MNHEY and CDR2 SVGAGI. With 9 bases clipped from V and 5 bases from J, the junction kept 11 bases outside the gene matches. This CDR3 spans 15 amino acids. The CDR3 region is CARARQGARTGELFF. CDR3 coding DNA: TGTGCCAGGGCGAGGCAGGGGGCTAGGACCGGGGAGCTGTTTTTT.

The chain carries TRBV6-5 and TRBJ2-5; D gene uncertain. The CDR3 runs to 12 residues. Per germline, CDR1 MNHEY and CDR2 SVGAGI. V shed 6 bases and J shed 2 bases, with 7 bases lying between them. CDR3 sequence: CASRTSQETQYF. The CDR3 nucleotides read TGTGCCAGCAGGACTTCGCAAGAGACCCAGTACTTC.

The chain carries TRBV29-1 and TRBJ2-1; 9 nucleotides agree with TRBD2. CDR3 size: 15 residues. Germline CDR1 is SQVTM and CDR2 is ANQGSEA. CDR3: CRGGGSGSVNNEQFF. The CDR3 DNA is TGCAGAGGGGGGGGTAGCGGGAGTGTTAACAATGAGCAGTTCTTC.

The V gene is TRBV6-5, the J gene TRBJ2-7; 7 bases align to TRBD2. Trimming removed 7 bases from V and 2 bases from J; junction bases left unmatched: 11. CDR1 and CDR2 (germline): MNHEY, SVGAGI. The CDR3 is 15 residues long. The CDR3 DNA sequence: TGTGCCAGCACGACCGGGGGAGGGGCACCCTACGAGCAGTACTTC. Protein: CASTTGGGAPYEQYF.

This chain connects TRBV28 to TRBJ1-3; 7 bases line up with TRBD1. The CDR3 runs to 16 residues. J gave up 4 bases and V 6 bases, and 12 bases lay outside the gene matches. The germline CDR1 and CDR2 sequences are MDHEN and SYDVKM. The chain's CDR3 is CASSWGTGVSGNTIYF. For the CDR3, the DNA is TGTGCCAGCAGCTGGGGAACAGGGGTGTCGGGAAACACCATATATTTT. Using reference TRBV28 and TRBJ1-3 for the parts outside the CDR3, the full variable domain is DVKVTQSSRYLVKRTGEKVFLECVQDMDHENMFWYRQDPGLGLRLIYFSYDVKMKEKGDIPEGYSVSREKKERFSLILESASTNQTSMYLCASSWGTGVSGNTIYFGEGSWLTVV.

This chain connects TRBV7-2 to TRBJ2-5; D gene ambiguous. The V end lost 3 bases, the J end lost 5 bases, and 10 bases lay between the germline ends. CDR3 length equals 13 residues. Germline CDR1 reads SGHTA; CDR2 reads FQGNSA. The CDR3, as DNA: TGTGCCAGCAGCTTGAACAAATGGGAGACCCAGTACTTC. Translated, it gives CASSLNKWETQYF.

CDR3 in amino acids: CASSPQDSRQGAGYTF. The CDR3 region has the DNA TGCGCCAGCAGCCCTCAAGATTCGAGACAGGGGGCTGGCTACACCTTC. The genes are TRBV4-3 and TRBJ1-2, with TRBD1 matching 10 bases. This CDR3 has 16 residues. Per the germline V gene, CDR1 is LGHNA and CDR2 is YSLEER. J lost 7 bases, V lost 4 bases, and 12 bases had no gene match.

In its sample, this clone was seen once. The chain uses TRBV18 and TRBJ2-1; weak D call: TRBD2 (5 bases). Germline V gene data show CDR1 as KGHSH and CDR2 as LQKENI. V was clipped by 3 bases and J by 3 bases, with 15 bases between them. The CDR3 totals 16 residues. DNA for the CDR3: TGTGCCAGCTCACCGCAAGCGGCTCCGGTCTACAATGAGCAGTTCTTC. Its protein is CASSPQAAPVYNEQFF.

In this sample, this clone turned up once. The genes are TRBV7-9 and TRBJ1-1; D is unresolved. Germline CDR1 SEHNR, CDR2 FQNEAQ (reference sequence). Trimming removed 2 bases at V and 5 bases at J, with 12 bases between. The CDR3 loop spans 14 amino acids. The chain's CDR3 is CASSLTGSGTEAFF. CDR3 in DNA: TGTGCCAGCAGCTTAACTGGGTCGGGGACTGAAGCTTTCTTT.

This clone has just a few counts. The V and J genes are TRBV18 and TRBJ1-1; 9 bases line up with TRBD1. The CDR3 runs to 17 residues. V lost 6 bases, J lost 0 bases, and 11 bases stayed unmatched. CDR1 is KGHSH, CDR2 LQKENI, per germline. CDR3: CASSSLGQGPLNTEAFF. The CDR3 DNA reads TGTGCCAGCTCCTCATTAGGACAGGGGCCACTGAACACTGAAGCTTTCTTT. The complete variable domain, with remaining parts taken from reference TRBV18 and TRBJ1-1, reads NAGVMQNPRHLVRRRGQEARLRCSPMKGHSHVYWYRQLPEEGLKFMVYLQKENIIDESGMPKERFSAEFPKEGPSILRIQQVVRGDSAAYFCASSSLGQGPLNTEAFFGQGTRLTVV.

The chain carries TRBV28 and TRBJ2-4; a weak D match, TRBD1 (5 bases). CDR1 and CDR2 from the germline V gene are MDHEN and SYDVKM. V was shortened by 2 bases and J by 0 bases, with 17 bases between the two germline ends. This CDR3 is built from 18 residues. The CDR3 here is CASSLDPLKDTAKNIQYF. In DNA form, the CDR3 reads TGTGCCAGCAGTTTAGACCCCCTGAAGGACACAGCCAAAAACATTCAGTACTTC.

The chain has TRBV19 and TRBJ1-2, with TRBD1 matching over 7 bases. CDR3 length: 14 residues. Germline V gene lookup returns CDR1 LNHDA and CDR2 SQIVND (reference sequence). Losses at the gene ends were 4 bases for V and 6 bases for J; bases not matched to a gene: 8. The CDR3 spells CASSNPTGVDGYTF. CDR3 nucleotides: TGTGCCAGTAGTAATCCTACAGGGGTAGATGGCTACACCTTC.

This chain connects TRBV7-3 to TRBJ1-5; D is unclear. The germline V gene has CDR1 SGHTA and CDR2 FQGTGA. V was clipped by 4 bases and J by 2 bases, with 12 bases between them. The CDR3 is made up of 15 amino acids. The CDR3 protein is CASSSEGLGNQPQHF. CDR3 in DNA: TGTGCCAGCAGCTCGGAGGGCCTCGGCAATCAGCCCCAGCATTTT.

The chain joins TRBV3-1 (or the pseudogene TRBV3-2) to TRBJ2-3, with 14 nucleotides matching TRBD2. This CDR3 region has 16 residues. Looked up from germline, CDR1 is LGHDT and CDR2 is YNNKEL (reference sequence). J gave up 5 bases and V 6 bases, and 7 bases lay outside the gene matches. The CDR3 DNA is TGTGCCAGCAGTCAGACTAGCGGGAGGGTAGGAGATACGCAGTATTTT. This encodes CASSQTSGRVGDTQYF.

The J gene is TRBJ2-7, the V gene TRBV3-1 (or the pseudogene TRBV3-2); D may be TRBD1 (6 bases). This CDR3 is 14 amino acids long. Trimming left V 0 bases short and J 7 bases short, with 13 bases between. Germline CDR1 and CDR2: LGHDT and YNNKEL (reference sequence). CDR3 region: CASSQDTTGREQYF. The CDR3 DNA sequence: TGTGCCAGCAGCCAAGATACGACAGGCCGGGAGCAGTACTTC.

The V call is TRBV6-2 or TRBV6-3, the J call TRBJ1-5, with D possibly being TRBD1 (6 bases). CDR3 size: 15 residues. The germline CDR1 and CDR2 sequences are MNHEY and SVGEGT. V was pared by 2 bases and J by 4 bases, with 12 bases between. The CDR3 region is CASSYAGEGNQPQHF. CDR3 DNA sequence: TGTGCCAGCAGTTACGCAGGGGAGGGGAATCAGCCCCAGCATTTT.

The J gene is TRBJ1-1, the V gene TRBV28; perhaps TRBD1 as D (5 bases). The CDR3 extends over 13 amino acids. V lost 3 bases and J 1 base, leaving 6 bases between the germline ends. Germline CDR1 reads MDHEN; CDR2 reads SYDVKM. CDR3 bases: TGTGCCAGCAGTTTGGGGGGGAACACTGAAGCTTTCTTT. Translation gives CASSLGGNTEAFF.

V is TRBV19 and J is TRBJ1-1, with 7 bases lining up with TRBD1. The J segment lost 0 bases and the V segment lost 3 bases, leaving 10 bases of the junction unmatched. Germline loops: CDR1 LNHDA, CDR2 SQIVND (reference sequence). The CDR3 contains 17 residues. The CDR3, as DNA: TGTGCCAGTAGTATTTTGGGGGCCACAGGGGTGAACACTGAAGCTTTCTTT. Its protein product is CASSILGATGVNTEAFF.

The CDR3 loop is CATSDQRGGTYNEQFF. CDR3 nucleotide sequence: TGTGCCACCAGTGACCAGAGGGGGGGGACCTACAATGAGCAGTTCTTC. The chain employs TRBV24-1 and TRBJ2-1, with D possibly TRBD2 on 7 matching bases. Trimming took off 4 bases at V and 2 bases at J, with 14 bases between the two ends. The germline gives CDR1 KGHDR, CDR2 SFDVKD. This CDR3 has 16 residues.

The CDR3 DNA reads TGTGCCAGCAGTTACAGGGGTCCGGATTCACCCCTCCACTTT. It codes for CASSYRGPDSPLHF. The chain couples TRBV6-5 to TRBJ1-6; D is perhaps TRBD1 (5 bases). Trimming cost V 2 bases and J 8 bases, with 10 bases left between them. There are 14 residues in the CDR3. Germline lookup yields CDR1 MNHEY and CDR2 SVGAGI.

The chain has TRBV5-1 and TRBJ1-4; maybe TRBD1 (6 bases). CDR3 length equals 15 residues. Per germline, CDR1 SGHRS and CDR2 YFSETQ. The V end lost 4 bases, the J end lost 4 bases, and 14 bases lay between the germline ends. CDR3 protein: CASSTTGTGNEKLFF. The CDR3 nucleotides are TGCGCCAGCAGCACCACAGGGACGGGTAATGAAAAACTGTTTTTT. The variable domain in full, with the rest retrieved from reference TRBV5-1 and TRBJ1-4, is KAGVTQTPRYLIKTRGQQVTLSCSPISGHRSVSWYQQTPGQGLQFLFEYFSETQRNKGNFPGRFSGRQFSNSRSEMNVSTLELGDSALYLCASSTTGTGNEKLFFGSGTQLSVL.